These 8 T cell receptor beta chains were sequenced from one sample in a study of T cells in Graves' hyperthyroidism and ophthalmopathy (dated by TCRdb to about 2019). Library method: multiplex PCR. The run used an Illumina HiSeq 2000. Amplification of TCR beta CDR3 regions was carried out from RNA transcripts. The TCR CDR3 was subjected to a first round of RT-PCR using the HTBI primer set and the Qiagen OneStep RT-PCR kit. TCRdb itself trimmed the public reads at Q25 with fastp, ran MiXCR and retained productive beta chains. Each CDR3 protein appears once, grouped with its most common genes and DNA. The sample records approximately 370,000 distinct CDR3 sequences, approximately 15% of which are singletons. The leading ten clones occupy approximately 32% of the sample. Source material: blood. The receptors come from a woman aged 25 to 45 with Graves' hyperthyroidism.

This clonotype occurred a few times. Its ends do not fully match the called genes, so a read error is possible. The rearrangement links TRBV11-2 to TRBJ2-3; D gene ambiguous. The CDR3 is made up of 11 amino acids. CDR1 and CDR2 (germline): SGHAT, FQNNGV. The CDR3 spells CGSSPLDTQYF. CDR3 in DNA: TGTGGCAGCAGCCCCTTGGATACGCAGTATTTT. Looking up the rest from reference TRBV11-2 and TRBJ2-3 gives the full variable domain: EAGVAQSPRYKIIEKRQSVAFWCNPISGHATLYWYQQILGQGPKLLIQFQNNGVVDDSQLPKDRFSAERLKGVDSTLKIQPAKLEDSAVYLCGSSPLDTQYFGPGTRLTVL.

This clonotype was detected many times. CDR3 bases: TGTGCCAGCAGCCCGCTGACTAGCGGGATGAGCACAGATACGCAGTATTTT. Its protein product is CASSPLTSGMSTDTQYF. The gene calls are TRBV3-1 and TRBJ2-3; 11 positions match TRBD2. This CDR3 comprises 17 residues. Unmatched junction bases numbered 6, after V lost 4 bases and J lost 0 bases. Germline loops: CDR1 LGHDT, CDR2 YNNKEL (reference sequence).

This clonotype was counted at least ten times. The rearrangement links TRBV29-1 to TRBJ2-7; possibly TRBD2 for D (6 bases). The CDR3 contains 13 residues. CDR1 and CDR2 from the germline V gene are SQVTM and ANQGSEA. Trimming left V 6 bases short and J 0 bases short, with 12 bases between. CDR3 DNA sequence: TGCAGCGTGCAACTTAGCGGCTCCTACGAGCAGTACTTC. Translated: CSVQLSGSYEQYF.

This clonotype was seen a few times. V usage is TRBV7-9 and J usage is TRBJ1-5; D is unresolved. V shed 2 bases and J shed 4 bases, with 6 bases lying between them. The CDR3 loop spans 13 amino acids. Germline loops: CDR1 SEHNR, CDR2 FQNEAQ (reference sequence). The CDR3 loop is CASSLQDNQPQHF. The CDR3, as DNA: TGTGCCAGCAGCTTACAGGATAATCAGCCCCAGCATTTT.

The chain is built from TRBV28 and TRBJ2-1; the D is unclear. Trimming stripped 7 bases from V and 8 bases from J, with 18 bases between. Germline V CDR1 and CDR2: MDHEN, SYDVKM. The CDR3 sequence is 14 residues long. The DNA for the CDR3 is TGTGCCAGCAACTCGGCGGCGATTATTGATGAGCAGTTCTTC. Translating gives CASNSAAIIDEQFF.

This clonotype was found many times. This rearrangement joins TRBV11-2 to TRBJ2-3, with unresolved D. This CDR3 is 12 amino acids long. The germline V gene has CDR1 SGHAT and CDR2 FQNNGV. V was trimmed by 1 base and J by 5 bases, leaving 4 bases between them. In DNA form, the CDR3 reads TGTGCCAGCAGCTTAGCTAAAGATACGCAGTATTTT. Translation: CASSLAKDTQYF.

The CDR3 DNA is TGTGCCATCAGTGCCTCGGAGGGGGGGAAGATCAATGAGCAGTTCTTC. Its translation: CAISASEGGKINEQFF. The chain joins TRBV10-3 to TRBJ2-1; D might be TRBD2 (7 bases). V lost 4 bases and J 6 bases, leaving 19 bases between the germline ends. CDR1 is ENHRY, CDR2 SYGVKD, per germline. The CDR3 extends over 16 amino acids.

In its sample, this clonotype was seen a few times. One end of the junction is discordant with germline, which a read error may explain. The V and J genes are TRBV4-2 and TRBJ2-5, with a tentative D call TRBD2 (6 bases). The CDR3 loop spans 13 amino acids. Germline values: CDR1 LGHNA, CDR2 YNFKEQ. CDR3 sequence reads: CASSQEIRDSSNF. The CDR3 nucleotides are TGTGCCAGCAGCCAAGAAATCAGGGACTCTTCAAACTTC.